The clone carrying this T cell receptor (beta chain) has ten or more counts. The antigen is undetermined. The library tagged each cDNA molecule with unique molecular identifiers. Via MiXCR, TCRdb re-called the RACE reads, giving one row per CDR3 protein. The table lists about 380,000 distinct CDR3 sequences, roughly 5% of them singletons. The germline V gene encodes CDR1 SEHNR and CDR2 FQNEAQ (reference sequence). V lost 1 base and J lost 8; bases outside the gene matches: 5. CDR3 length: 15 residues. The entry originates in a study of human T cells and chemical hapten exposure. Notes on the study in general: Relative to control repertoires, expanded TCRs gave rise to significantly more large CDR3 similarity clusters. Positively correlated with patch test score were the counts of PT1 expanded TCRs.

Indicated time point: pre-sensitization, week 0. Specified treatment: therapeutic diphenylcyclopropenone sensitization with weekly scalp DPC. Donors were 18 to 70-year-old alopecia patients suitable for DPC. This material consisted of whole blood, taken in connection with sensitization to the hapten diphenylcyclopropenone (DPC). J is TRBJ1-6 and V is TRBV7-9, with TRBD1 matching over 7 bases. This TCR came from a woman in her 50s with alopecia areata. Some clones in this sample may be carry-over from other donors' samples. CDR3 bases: TGTGCCAGCAGCTTAGTATTAGGGGGCGATTCACCCCTCCACTTT. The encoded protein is CASSLVLGGDSPLHF.